The TCR beta chain under discussion was sequenced for a study (dated by TCRdb to between 2020 and 2023). Study-wide conclusions, independent of this receptor: According to the authors, more investigation is needed, including longitudinal sampling and evaluation of a control group.

Germline trimming: 4 bases from V, 5 bases from J; junction bases outside gene matches: 4. The CDR3 has 15 amino acids, counting the end cysteine and phenylalanine. CDR3 DNA only is kept here, 45 bases in frame from base 1. Based on the germline V gene, the CDR1 and CDR2 sequences are SGDLS and YYNGEE. Survey-level sequencing on the immunoSEQ platform was used to profile TCR beta chain repertoires. The study's processing was this. CDR3 amino acid length spectratypes and V-J pairing frequencies were compared, and repertoire diversity was measured with the inverse Simpson index. Clonotypes specific to SARS-CoV-2, CMV, influenza A and EBV were annotated by matching TCR beta CDR3 sequences against VDJdb. TCRdb provides this immuneACCESS table in a form limited to in-frame rearrangements. Some clones are lacking; in checked studies, under half of them reflect an unresolved V gene, and why the rest are absent is not known. That table is the source of V, J and clone size, and D and trimming were worked out from the DNA. A total of around 49,000 clones appear in this sample, over 90% of them only once. About 10% of the sample is in the top ten clones.

In the case of this clone: Its antigen remains unidentified. There are no base qualities to consult, and no much larger clone falls within one base.

PBMCs were separated from peripheral blood, and TCR beta sequencing was performed on genomic DNA obtained from unsorted PBMCs. This clonotype originated in a man aged 35 to 55 with rheumatoid arthritis. The rearranged segments are TRBV9 and TRBJ1-6; TRBD1 fits 9 bases in the junction. The sequenced sample was PBMCs. CDR3 region: CASSTGQGNNSPLHF. The nucleotide sequence is given as TGTGCCAGCAGCACCGGACAGGGGAATAATTCACCCCTCCACTTT. The variable domain in full, with residues beyond the CDR3 obtained from the reference TRBV9 and TRBJ1-6 genes, is DSGVTQTPKHLITATGQRVTLRCSPRSGDLSVYWYQQSLDQGLQFLIQYYNGEERAKGNILERFSAQQFPDLHSELNLSSLELGDSALYFCASSTGQGNNSPLHFGNGTRLTVT.